The 20 T cell receptor beta chains presented below share a single source sample, sequenced in a study of blood T cell repertoires in COVID-19. TCRdb's copy holds only in-frame clones and misses some; the assay was immunoSEQ multiplex PCR. There are fewer than 350,000 clones in the sample; about nine tenths occur only once, and over 4% lies in the top ten. What was sequenced was PBMCs or T cells enriched from blood (not recorded which). The receptor set was obtained from a woman in her 30s with acute COVID-19.

The V gene is TRBV29-1, the J gene TRBJ2-5; D unresolved. Germline V CDR1 and CDR2: SQVTM, ANQGSEA. Deletions cut 3 bases from V and 5 bases from J, with 10 bases between. The CDR3 loop spans 12 amino acids. DNA of the CDR3: TGCAGCGTTGATACTGCTCCCGAGACCCAGTACTTC. Protein product: CSVDTAPETQYF.

The J gene is TRBJ2-5, the V gene TRBV7-3, with a possible D match to TRBD2 (6 bases). The CDR3 has 14 amino acids. V was cut by 2 bases and J by 2 bases, with 9 bases left in between. CDR1 is SGHTA, CDR2 FQGTGA, per germline. The CDR3 loop reads CASSLSGVQETQYF. The CDR3 region has the DNA TGTGCCAGCAGCTTATCGGGAGTTCAAGAGACCCAGTACTTC.

The chain joins TRBV27 to TRBJ1-5, with TRBD1 as a possible D gene (5 bases). CDR3 length equals 14 residues. Germline lookup yields CDR1 MNHEY and CDR2 SMNVEV (reference sequence). With 3 bases removed from V and 5 bases from J, the gap between germline ends came to 11 bases. The DNA for the CDR3 is TGTGCCAGCAGTTTCGGTATAGGGGATCAGCCCCAGCATTTT. It translates to CASSFGIGDQPQHF.

The chain recombines TRBV27 with TRBJ2-7; possible D gene TRBD2, 6 bases. Germline values: CDR1 MNHEY, CDR2 SMNVEV (reference sequence). This CDR3 region has 16 residues. V shed 6 bases and J shed 6 bases, with 24 bases lying between them. CDR3 in amino acids: CASRPSASAVSGEQYF. For the CDR3, the DNA is TGTGCCAGCAGGCCTAGCGCCTCCGCCGTATCGGGCGAGCAGTACTTC.

Concerning this clone itself: Other DNA sequences in this specimen translate into the identical CDR3. The V gene is TRBV28, the J gene TRBJ2-7, with 10 bases lining up with TRBD1. Germline V lookup: CDR1 MDHEN, CDR2 SYDVKM. The CDR3 consists of 14 residues. The ends lost 4 bases at V and 2 bases at J; junction bases unmatched: 2. This chain's CDR3 is CASSSGQGAYEQYF. Here the CDR3 DNA reads TGTGCCAGCAGTTCCGGACAGGGGGCCTACGAGCAGTACTTC.

The V and J genes are TRBV5-5 and TRBJ1-5, with no clear D. Per the germline V gene, CDR1 is SGHKS and CDR2 is YYEKEE (reference sequence). The V end was cut by 0 bases, the J end by 1 base, with 5 bases between. The CDR3 extends over 14 amino acids. Here the CDR3 reads CASSLEHSNQPQHF. The CDR3 bases are TGTGCCAGCAGCTTGGAACACAGCAATCAGCCCCAGCATTTT.

CDR3 sequence: CASNPFGTGTKGELFF. DNA for the CDR3: TGTGCCAGCAACCCTTTCGGGACAGGGACCAAGGGGGAGCTGTTTTTT. The J gene is TRBJ2-2, the V gene TRBV28; 9 nucleotides line up with TRBD1. The length of the CDR3 is 16 residues. CDR1 MDHEN and CDR2 SYDVKM come from the germline V gene. Losses at the gene ends were 7 bases for V and 8 bases for J; bases not matched to a gene: 14. The full variable domain, in which reference TRBV28 and TRBJ2-2 provide the parts outside the CDR3, is DVKVTQSSRYLVKRTGEKVFLECVQDMDHENMFWYRQDPGLGLRLIYFSYDVKMKEKGDIPEGYSVSREKKERFSLILESASTNQTSMYLCASNPFGTGTKGELFFGEGSRLTVL.

The rearrangement joins TRBV10-1 to TRBJ2-1; D possibly corresponds to TRBD2 (7 bases). This CDR3 spans 17 amino acids. Per the germline V gene, CDR1 is WNHNN and CDR2 is SYGVQD (reference sequence). The V end was cut by 0 bases, the J end by 0 bases, with 12 bases between. The CDR3 region is CASSESLGGASYNEQFF. CDR3 DNA sequence: TGCGCCAGCAGTGAGTCCCTGGGGGGGGCCTCCTACAATGAGCAGTTCTTC.

The chain recombines TRBV4-3 with TRBJ2-1; tentative D call: TRBD2 (6 bases). The V end lost 0 bases, the J end lost 3 bases, and 18 bases lay between the germline ends. Germline V CDR1 and CDR2: LGHNA, YSLEER. CDR3 length: 18 amino acids. CDR3 amino acids: CASSQDPPVREYYNEQFF. DNA for the CDR3: TGCGCCAGCAGCCAAGATCCACCTGTACGGGAGTACTACAATGAGCAGTTCTTC.

The V and J genes are TRBV12-3 or TRBV12-4 and TRBJ1-2; TRBD1 agrees at 7 bases. The trim removed 2 bases at V and 5 bases at J, leaving 2 bases unmatched. The CDR3 is 13 residues long. Here the CDR3 reads CASSLSGGYGYTF. In DNA, the CDR3 is TGTGCCAGCAGTTTATCAGGGGGGTATGGCTACACCTTC.

The chain couples TRBV3-1 (or the pseudogene TRBV3-2) to TRBJ2-7; the match to TRBD2 covers 8 bases. Germline lookup yields CDR1 LGHDT and CDR2 YNNKEL (reference sequence). Trimming took 4 bases from V and 3 from J; bases not matched to a gene: 5. This CDR3 is built from 14 residues. DNA for the CDR3: TGTGCCAGCAGCCCCGCAGCGGGAGACTACGAGCAGTACTTC. Translation: CASSPAAGDYEQYF.

The chain's CDR3 is CASSTGQGYNEQFF. The CDR3 DNA follows: TGTGCCAGCAGCACGGGACAGGGTTACAATGAGCAGTTCTTC. This chain uses TRBV9 with TRBJ2-1; 9 nucleotides line up with TRBD1. There are 14 residues in the CDR3. V gave up 4 bases and J gave up 4 bases; unmatched junction bases: 3. The V gene's germline CDR1 is SGDLS and CDR2 YYNGEE.

The J gene is TRBJ1-4, the V gene TRBV19; D is unresolved. With 6 bases removed from V and 5 bases from J, the gap between germline ends came to 13 bases. Per the germline V gene, CDR1 is LNHDA and CDR2 is SQIVND (reference sequence). The length of the CDR3 is 14 residues. Here the CDR3 DNA reads TGTGCCAGTAGGGCGGGAGAGGCCAATGAAAAACTGTTTTTT. Translation gives CASRAGEANEKLFF.

The rearrangement joins TRBV2 to TRBJ1-3; TRBD1 matches at 9 bases. This CDR3 is built from 17 residues. Germline loops: CDR1 SNHLY, CDR2 FYNNEI. The ends lost 0 bases at V and 6 bases at J; junction bases unmatched: 9. The DNA of the CDR3 is TGTGCCAGCAGTGAAGCGGGTCCGGGACAGGGCGCAAACACCATATATTTT. Amino acid sequence: CASSEAGPGQGANTIYF.

This clone was recorded once. The V call is TRBV11-2, the J call TRBJ2-1; TRBD2 matches 7 bases. Germline CDR1 and CDR2: SGHAT and FQNNGV. The CDR3 has 15 amino acids. The V segment lost 6 bases and the J segment 3 bases; nucleotides outside the gene matches: 8. The DNA of the CDR3 is TGTGCCAGCAGATTGGGAGGGTACGGCTACAATGAGCAGTTCTTC. This gives the protein CASRLGGYGYNEQFF.

This chain joins TRBV11-2 and TRBJ2-2; TRBD2 matches 11 bases. With 6 bases clipped from V and 6 bases from J, the junction kept 12 bases outside the gene matches. The germline V gene has CDR1 SGHAT and CDR2 FQNNGV. This CDR3 has 17 residues. The CDR3 DNA reads TGTGCCAGCAGTCCACTACTAGCGGGAGATTCCCCCGGGGAGCTGTTTTTT. Amino acid sequence: CASSPLLAGDSPGELFF.

The gene calls are TRBV9 and TRBJ1-3; weak D call: TRBD1 (6 bases). Germline CDR1 and CDR2: SGDLS and YYNGEE. V was trimmed by 3 bases and J by 0 bases, leaving 13 bases between them. The CDR3 totals 16 residues. The CDR3 DNA is TGTGCCAGCAGCGGGGGGGGACACCACTCTGGAAACACCATATATTTT. Amino acids: CASSGGGHHSGNTIYF.

This chain uses TRBV7-8 with TRBJ2-7; D gene unclear. Trimming shortened V by 2 bases and J by 2 bases, and 7 bases separated the two germline ends. CDR1 SGHVS and CDR2 FQNEAQ come from the germline V gene. The CDR3 extends over 13 amino acids. The CDR3 DNA is TGTGCCAGCAGCTTACATTCAGCCTACGAGCAGTACTTC. Translating it yields CASSLHSAYEQYF.

The gene calls are TRBV5-6 and TRBJ1-1, with 12 bases matching TRBD1. Germline CDR1 and CDR2: SGHDT and YYEEEE. The CDR3 has 13 residues. The ends lost 3 bases at V and 8 bases at J; junction bases unmatched: 2. The CDR3 loop reads CASSWDRGREAFF. The CDR3 DNA follows: TGTGCCAGCAGCTGGGACAGGGGGCGGGAAGCTTTCTTT.

V and J are TRBV12-3 or TRBV12-4 and TRBJ1-5; D is possibly TRBD1 (5 bases). The CDR3 has 13 amino acids. The V and J ends lost 7 bases and 2 bases respectively, with 9 bases between them. For the CDR3, the DNA is TGTGCCAGCAATGGAGGGGGCAATCAGCCCCAGCATTTT. Its translation is CASNGGGNQPQHF.